This T cell receptor (beta chain) is drawn from a study of T cell changes during pregnancy in multiple sclerosis (dated by TCRdb to the late 2010s). Study-level background: The study examined how the T cell repertoire changed over the course of pregnancy in women with multiple sclerosis.

Turning to this clone: This clone's antigen is unknown. No base qualities exist here, and no much larger clone lies one base off it.

The CDR3 runs 12 residues from the cysteine to the phenylalanine. The CDR3 DNA has 36 bases and is translated from base 1. Trimming takes 0 bases from V and 5 bases from J, and the germline ends sit 4 bases apart. The germline V gene gives CDR1 as LGHNA and CDR2 as YNFKEQ. The library was generated by the immunoSEQ multiplex PCR assay. Drawn from immuneACCESS, this table holds only the in-frame rearrangements with V and J called that TCRdb kept. Clones are partly lost; checked studies trace under half to an unresolved V gene and leave the rest unexplained. The sample table shows some 51,000 clones, and around 93% are seen once. Approximately 4.3% of the sample rests with the top ten.

The origin of this receptor is a female donor with multiple sclerosis, enrolled in a pregnancy study. Sample: CD8+ T cells from peripheral blood mononuclear cells, taken in the first trimester of pregnancy. The V and J genes are TRBV4-2 and TRBJ2-5; the D gene assignment is ambiguous. In nucleotide form, the sequence is TGTGCCAGCAGCCAAGATCAGGAGACCCAGTACTTC. This is translated as CASSQDQETQYF.